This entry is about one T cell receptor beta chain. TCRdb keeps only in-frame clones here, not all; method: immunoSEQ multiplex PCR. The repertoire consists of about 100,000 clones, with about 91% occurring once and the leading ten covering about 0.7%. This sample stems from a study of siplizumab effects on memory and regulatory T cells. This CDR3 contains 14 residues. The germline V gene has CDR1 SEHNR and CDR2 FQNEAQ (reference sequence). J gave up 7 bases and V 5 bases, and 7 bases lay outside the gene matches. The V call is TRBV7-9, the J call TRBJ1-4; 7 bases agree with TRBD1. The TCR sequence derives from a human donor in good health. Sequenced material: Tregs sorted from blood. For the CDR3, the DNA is TGTGCCAGCAGCCCACGGGACAGTGCTGAAAAACTGTTTTTT. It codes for CASSPRDSAEKLFF.